This is a list of T cell receptor beta chains from one sample in a study of patients and donors after allogeneic stem cell transplantation. TCRdb called the RT-PCR reads again in MiXCR, with one record for every CDR3 protein. The repertoire includes about 960,000 distinct CDR3 sequences, roughly 18% of them detected once, and approximately 5.9% sits in the top ten. Sequenced: blood, either unsorted or a sorted T cell fraction (not recorded which). These receptors all come from a human donor who was either an allogeneic HSCT recipient or a stem cell or donor lymphocyte infusion donor (not recorded which). It is not recorded whose cells these are; they may come from a transplant donor. CDR3s include the opening cysteine and the closing phenylalanine or tryptophan. The order of the fields is J gene, clone size, D gene, V gene, CDR3 protein, CDR3 DNA. D genes are given only for firm matches. Not all rows give a size; the values are once, few, many and, for expanded clones, a class.

j_call: TRBJ1-1; clone_size: many; d_call: -; v_call: TRBV29-1; cdr3_aa: CSAQEDTEAFF; cdr3_nt: TGCAGCGCCCAGGAAGACACTGAAGCTTTCTTT
j_call: TRBJ2-1; clone_size: few; d_call: -; v_call: TRBV7-9; cdr3_aa: CASSGIPFNEQFF; cdr3_nt: TGTGCCAGCAGCGGGATTCCTTTCAATGAGCAGTTCTTC
j_call: TRBJ2-1; clone_size: -; d_call: TRBD2; v_call: TRBV9; cdr3_aa: CASSVAGTTDEQFF; cdr3_nt: TGTGCCAGCAGCGTAGCTGGGACTACCGATGAGCAGTTCTTC
j_call: TRBJ2-7; clone_size: few; d_call: -; v_call: TRBV11-2; cdr3_aa: CASSFLHSYEQYF; cdr3_nt: TGTGCCAGCAGCTTCCTCCATTCCTACGAGCAGTACTTC
j_call: TRBJ2-3; clone_size: few; d_call: TRBD1; v_call: TRBV9; cdr3_aa: CASSEDRDPGDTQYF; cdr3_nt: TGTGCCAGCAGTGAAGACAGGGATCCTGGAGATACGCAGTATTTT
j_call: TRBJ2-3; clone_size: -; d_call: -; v_call: TRBV6-1; cdr3_aa: CASTRWQGRQDTQYF; cdr3_nt: TGTGCCAGCACACGGTGGCAGGGGAGGCAAGATACGCAGTATTTT
j_call: TRBJ1-1; clone_size: few; d_call: -; v_call: TRBV5-1; cdr3_aa: CASSFGTDFEAFF; cdr3_nt: TGCGCCAGCAGCTTCGGGACGGATTTTGAAGCTTTCTTT
j_call: TRBJ2-5; clone_size: few; d_call: -; v_call: TRBV25-1; cdr3_aa: CASSGSGGLGETQYF; cdr3_nt: TGTGCCAGCAGTGGATCCGGGGGGCTGGGAGAGACCCAGTACTTC
j_call: TRBJ2-7; clone_size: -; d_call: TRBD2; v_call: TRBV9; cdr3_aa: CASSVGLAGRYEQYF; cdr3_nt: TGTGCCAGCAGCGTAGGGCTAGCGGGAAGGTACGAGCAGTACTTC
j_call: TRBJ2-7; clone_size: -; d_call: TRBD1; v_call: TRBV20-1; cdr3_aa: CSAGGQILSYEQYF; cdr3_nt: TGCAGTGCAGGGGGACAGATACTCTCCTACGAGCAGTACTTC
j_call: TRBJ2-1; clone_size: -; d_call: -; v_call: TRBV6-2/TRBV6-3; cdr3_aa: CASSYFWFEGEQFF; cdr3_nt: TGTGCCAGCAGTTATTTTTGGTTTGAGGGTGAGCAGTTCTTC
j_call: TRBJ2-1; clone_size: few; d_call: TRBD2; v_call: TRBV7-2; cdr3_aa: CASSLSVAGGNGGQFF; cdr3_nt: TGTGCCAGCAGCCTATCGGTAGCGGGGGGAAACGGTGGCCAGTTCTTC
j_call: TRBJ2-4; clone_size: few; d_call: -; v_call: TRBV25-1; cdr3_aa: CASSEKDRLRGNIQYF; cdr3_nt: TGTGCCAGCAGTGAGAAGGACAGACTAAGGGGAAACATTCAGTACTTC
j_call: TRBJ2-3; clone_size: -; d_call: TRBD2; v_call: TRBV7-3; cdr3_aa: CASRPPPQTSGRGTDTQYF; cdr3_nt: TGTGCCAGCAGACCTCCTCCCCAGACTAGCGGGAGGGGGACAGATACGCAGTATTTT
j_call: TRBJ2-6; clone_size: -; d_call: -; v_call: TRBV29-1; cdr3_aa: CSVEAGFPPGANVLTF; cdr3_nt: TGCAGCGTTGAGGCAGGGTTTCCCCCGGGGGCCAACGTCCTGACTTTC
j_call: TRBJ1-4; clone_size: -; d_call: -; v_call: TRBV12-3/TRBV12-4; cdr3_aa: CASSFPGENEKLVF; cdr3_nt: TGTGCCAGCAGTTTCCCAGGGGAGAATGAAAAACTGGTTTTT
j_call: TRBJ2-1; clone_size: few; d_call: -; v_call: TRBV7-9; cdr3_aa: CASSLSHEQFF; cdr3_nt: TGTGCCAGCAGCCTGTCGCATGAGCAGTTCTTC
j_call: TRBJ2-2; clone_size: -; d_call: -; v_call: TRBV29-1; cdr3_aa: CSVDREGNTGELFF; cdr3_nt: TGCAGCGTGGACAGGGAGGGGAACACCGGGGAGCTGTTTTTT
j_call: TRBJ2-7; clone_size: few; d_call: -; v_call: TRBV5-1; cdr3_aa: CASSLASGDYEQYF; cdr3_nt: TGCGCCAGCAGCTTGGCCTCAGGGGACTACGAGCAGTACTTC
j_call: TRBJ2-4; clone_size: -; d_call: -; v_call: TRBV6-1; cdr3_aa: CASPPGRGNKNIQYF; cdr3_nt: TGTGCCAGCCCCCCGGGGAGAGGGAACAAAAACATTCAGTACTTC
j_call: TRBJ2-3; clone_size: -; d_call: TRBD2; v_call: TRBV6-5; cdr3_aa: CASSWTSGSTDTQYF; cdr3_nt: TGTGCCAGCAGTTGGACTAGCGGGAGTACAGATACGCAGTATTTT
j_call: TRBJ2-2; clone_size: few; d_call: -; v_call: TRBV11-2; cdr3_aa: CASSLVRGVTAGELFF; cdr3_nt: TGTGCCAGCAGCTTAGTTAGGGGAGTAACGGCCGGGGAGCTGTTTTTT
j_call: TRBJ2-7; clone_size: few; d_call: TRBD2; v_call: TRBV3-1; cdr3_aa: CASSRTSGRGAYEQYF; cdr3_nt: TGTGCCAGCAGCCGGACTAGCGGGAGAGGGGCCTACGAGCAGTACTTC
j_call: TRBJ2-7; clone_size: -; d_call: -; v_call: TRBV6-1; cdr3_aa: CASSQDGRTAPYEQYF; cdr3_nt: TGTGCCAGCAGTCAAGACGGGAGGACAGCCCCCTACGAGCAGTACTTC
j_call: TRBJ2-4; clone_size: -; d_call: TRBD1; v_call: TRBV3-1; cdr3_aa: CASSYRQGLAKNIQYF; cdr3_nt: TGTGCCAGCAGCTACAGACAGGGCCTAGCCAAAAACATTCAGTACTTC
j_call: TRBJ2-5; clone_size: -; d_call: -; v_call: TRBV6-5; cdr3_aa: CASSYTGLVTQYF; cdr3_nt: TGTGCCAGCAGTTACACGGGGTTGGTGACCCAGTACTTC
j_call: TRBJ2-2; clone_size: -; d_call: -; v_call: TRBV27; cdr3_aa: CASSPLHTGELFF; cdr3_nt: TGTGCCAGCAGTCCTCTACACACCGGGGAGCTGTTTTTT
j_call: TRBJ1-3; clone_size: -; d_call: -; v_call: TRBV6-1; cdr3_aa: CASSPLRGGEGNTIYF; cdr3_nt: TGTGCCAGCAGTCCATTAAGGGGGGGCGAAGGAAACACCATATATTTT
j_call: TRBJ2-5; clone_size: few; d_call: TRBD2; v_call: TRBV30; cdr3_aa: CAWSAGTSWETQYF; cdr3_nt: TGTGCCTGGAGCGCCGGGACTAGCTGGGAGACCCAGTACTTC
j_call: TRBJ2-2; clone_size: -; d_call: -; v_call: TRBV12-3/TRBV12-4; cdr3_aa: CASNNDHTGELFF; cdr3_nt: TGTGCCAGCAACAACGACCACACCGGGGAGCTGTTTTTT
j_call: TRBJ1-1; clone_size: few; d_call: TRBD1; v_call: TRBV5-6; cdr3_aa: CASSSRTGKAFF; cdr3_nt: TGTGCCAGCAGCTCACGGACAGGGAAAGCTTTCTTT
j_call: TRBJ2-3; clone_size: -; d_call: -; v_call: TRBV5-1; cdr3_aa: CASRGLEAGSAGTQYF; cdr3_nt: TGCGCCAGCAGGGGTTTGGAGGCGGGATCGGCAGGTACGCAGTATTTT
j_call: TRBJ1-4; clone_size: few; d_call: -; v_call: TRBV27; cdr3_aa: CASSPNNMHEKLFF; cdr3_nt: TGTGCCAGCAGTCCGAACAACATGCATGAAAAACTGTTTTTT
j_call: TRBJ2-5; clone_size: few; d_call: TRBD2; v_call: TRBV20-1; cdr3_aa: CSGGTSQETQYF; cdr3_nt: TGCAGTGGCGGGACTAGTCAAGAGACCCAGTACTTC
j_call: TRBJ1-1; clone_size: few; d_call: TRBD1; v_call: TRBV6-4; cdr3_aa: CASSDTGNTGTEEAFF; cdr3_nt: TGTGCCAGCAGTGACACGGGCAATACCGGGACAGAAGAAGCTTTCTTT
j_call: TRBJ2-1; clone_size: -; d_call: TRBD1; v_call: TRBV7-9; cdr3_aa: CASSPRDRENNEQFF; cdr3_nt: TGTGCCAGCAGCCCCCGGGACAGGGAAAACAATGAGCAGTTCTTC
j_call: TRBJ2-2; clone_size: few; d_call: -; v_call: TRBV10-3; cdr3_aa: CAGGTENTGELFF; cdr3_nt: TGTGCCGGGGGGACAGAGAACACCGGGGAGCTGTTTTTT
j_call: TRBJ1-3; clone_size: -; d_call: -; v_call: TRBV12-3/TRBV12-4; cdr3_aa: CASAAPTGNTIYF; cdr3_nt: TGTGCCAGCGCGGCACCGACTGGAAACACCATATATTTT
j_call: TRBJ2-7; clone_size: -; d_call: -; v_call: TRBV7-9; cdr3_aa: CASSLSAGGGEQYF; cdr3_nt: TGTGCCAGCAGCTTATCGGCCGGAGGAGGCGAGCAGTACTTC
j_call: TRBJ1-2; clone_size: once; d_call: -; v_call: TRBV7-6; cdr3_aa: CASSSQQAPYGYTF; cdr3_nt: TGTGCCAGCAGCTCTCAACAGGCTCCCTATGGCTACACCTTC
j_call: TRBJ2-7; clone_size: few; d_call: -; v_call: TRBV29-1; cdr3_aa: CSFSRGTYEQYF; cdr3_nt: TGCAGCTTCTCGAGGGGCACCTACGAGCAGTACTTC
j_call: TRBJ1-4; clone_size: few; d_call: -; v_call: TRBV3-1; cdr3_aa: CASSHTPASEKLFF; cdr3_nt: TGTGCCAGCAGCCATACACCAGCGAGTGAAAAACTGTTTTTT
j_call: TRBJ1-1; clone_size: -; d_call: -; v_call: TRBV5-1; cdr3_aa: CASSPRPGVGTFNTEAFF; cdr3_nt: TGCGCCAGCAGCCCAAGGCCGGGGGTCGGTACGTTTAACACTGAAGCTTTCTTT
j_call: TRBJ1-4; clone_size: few; d_call: -; v_call: TRBV5-1; cdr3_aa: CASSYRDVEPNEKLFF; cdr3_nt: TGCGCCAGCAGCTACCGGGACGTCGAACCTAATGAAAAACTGTTTTTT
j_call: TRBJ1-4; clone_size: few; d_call: -; v_call: TRBV4-1; cdr3_aa: CASSLGAAGGSGKLFF; cdr3_nt: TGCGCCAGCAGCTTGGGTGCCGCGGGGGGCTCAGGGAAACTGTTTTTT
j_call: TRBJ2-4; clone_size: -; d_call: -; v_call: TRBV21-1; cdr3_aa: CASSTASASGIAKNIQYF; cdr3_nt: TGTGCCAGCAGCACGGCTAGCGCCTCGGGAATAGCCAAAAACATTCAGTACTTC
j_call: TRBJ1-1; clone_size: -; d_call: -; v_call: TRBV7-2; cdr3_aa: CASSYSTDTEAFF; cdr3_nt: TGTGCCAGCAGCTACTCGACAGACACTGAAGCTTTCTTT
j_call: TRBJ2-5; clone_size: -; d_call: -; v_call: TRBV6-1; cdr3_aa: CASSPRDAATQYF; cdr3_nt: TGTGCCAGCAGTCCACGGGATGCGGCGACCCAGTACTTC
j_call: TRBJ2-2; clone_size: few; d_call: -; v_call: TRBV20-1; cdr3_aa: CSATTRANTGELFF; cdr3_nt: TGCAGTGCCACAACCCGGGCGAACACCGGGGAGCTGTTTTTT